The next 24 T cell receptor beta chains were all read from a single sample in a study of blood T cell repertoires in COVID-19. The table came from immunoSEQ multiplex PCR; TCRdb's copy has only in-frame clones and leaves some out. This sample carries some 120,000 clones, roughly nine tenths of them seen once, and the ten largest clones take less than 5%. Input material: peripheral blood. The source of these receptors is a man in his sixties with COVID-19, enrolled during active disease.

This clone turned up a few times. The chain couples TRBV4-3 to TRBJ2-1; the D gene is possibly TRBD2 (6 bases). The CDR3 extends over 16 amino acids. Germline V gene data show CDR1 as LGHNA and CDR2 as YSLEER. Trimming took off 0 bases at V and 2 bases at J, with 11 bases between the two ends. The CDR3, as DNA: TGCGCCAGCAGCCAAGACGGAGTAGCGGCCTACAATGAGCAGTTCTTC. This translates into CASSQDGVAAYNEQFF.

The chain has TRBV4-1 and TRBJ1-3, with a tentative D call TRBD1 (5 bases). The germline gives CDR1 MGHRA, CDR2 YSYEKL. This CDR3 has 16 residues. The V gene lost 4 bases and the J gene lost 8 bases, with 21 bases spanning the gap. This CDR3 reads CASSLTGKREKDTIYF. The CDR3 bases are TGCGCCAGCAGCCTAACAGGCAAAAGAGAGAAGGACACCATATATTTT.

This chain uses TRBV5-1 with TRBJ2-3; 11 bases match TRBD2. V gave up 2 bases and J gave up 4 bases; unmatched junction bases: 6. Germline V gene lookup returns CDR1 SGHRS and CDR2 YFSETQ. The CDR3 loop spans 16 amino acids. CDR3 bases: TGCGCCAGCAGCTTAGCTACTAGCGGGAGCGCAGATACGCAGTATTTT. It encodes CASSLATSGSADTQYF.

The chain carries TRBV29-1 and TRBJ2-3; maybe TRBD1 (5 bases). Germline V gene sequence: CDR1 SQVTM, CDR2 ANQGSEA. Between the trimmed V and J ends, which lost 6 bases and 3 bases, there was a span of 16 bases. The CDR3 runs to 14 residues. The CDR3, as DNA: TGCAGCGTCGCTCAGGGATTCGGGACAGATACGCAGTATTTT. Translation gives CSVAQGFGTDTQYF.

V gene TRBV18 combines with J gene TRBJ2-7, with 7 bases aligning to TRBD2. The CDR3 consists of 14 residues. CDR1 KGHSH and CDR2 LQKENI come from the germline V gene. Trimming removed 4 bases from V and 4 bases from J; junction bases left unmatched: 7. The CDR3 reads CASSQKAGAYEQYF. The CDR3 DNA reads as TGTGCCAGCTCACAAAAGGCGGGAGCTTACGAGCAGTACTTC.

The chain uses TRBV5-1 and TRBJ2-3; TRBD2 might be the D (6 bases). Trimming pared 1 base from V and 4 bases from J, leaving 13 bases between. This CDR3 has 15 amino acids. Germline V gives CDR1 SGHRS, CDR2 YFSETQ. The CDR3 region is CASSLSGGGADTQYF. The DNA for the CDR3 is TGCGCCAGCAGCTTGTCTGGGGGAGGTGCAGATACGCAGTATTTT. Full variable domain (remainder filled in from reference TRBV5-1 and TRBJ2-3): KAGVTQTPRYLIKTRGQQVTLSCSPISGHRSVSWYQQTPGQGLQFLFEYFSETQRNKGNFPGRFSGRQFSNSRSEMNVSTLELGDSALYLCASSLSGGGADTQYFGPGTRLTVL.

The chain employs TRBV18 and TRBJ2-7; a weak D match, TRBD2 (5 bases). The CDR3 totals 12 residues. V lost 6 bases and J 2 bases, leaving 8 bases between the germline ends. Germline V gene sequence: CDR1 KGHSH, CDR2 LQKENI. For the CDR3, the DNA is TGTGCCAGCTCGCCGGGGACCTACGAGCAGTACTTC. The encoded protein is CASSPGTYEQYF.

CDR3 region: CASSLRVGEGGSTDTQYF. CDR3 bases: TGTGCCAGCAGCTTGCGGGTGGGCGAAGGTGGTAGCACAGATACGCAGTATTTT. The chain links TRBV7-9 to TRBJ2-3; D is perhaps TRBD2 (5 bases). There are 18 residues in the CDR3. CDR1 and CDR2 (germline): SEHNR, FQNEAQ (reference sequence). Trimming pared 3 bases from V and 0 bases from J, leaving 19 bases between.

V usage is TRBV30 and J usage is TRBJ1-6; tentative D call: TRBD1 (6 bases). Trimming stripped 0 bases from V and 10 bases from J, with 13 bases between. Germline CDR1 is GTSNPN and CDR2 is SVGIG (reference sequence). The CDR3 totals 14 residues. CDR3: CAWSVLGAGSPLHF. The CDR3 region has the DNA TGTGCCTGGAGTGTACTGGGGGCCGGGTCACCCCTCCACTTT.

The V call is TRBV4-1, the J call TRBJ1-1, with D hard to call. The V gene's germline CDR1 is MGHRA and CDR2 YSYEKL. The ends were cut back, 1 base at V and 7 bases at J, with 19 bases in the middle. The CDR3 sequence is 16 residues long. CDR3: CASSQGPGVPSLEAFF. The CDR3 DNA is TGCGCCAGCAGCCAAGGCCCCGGGGTCCCCTCACTTGAAGCTTTCTTT.

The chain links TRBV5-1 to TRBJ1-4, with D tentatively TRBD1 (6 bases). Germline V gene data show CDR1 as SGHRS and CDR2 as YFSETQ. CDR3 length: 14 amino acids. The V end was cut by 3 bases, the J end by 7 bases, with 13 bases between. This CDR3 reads CASSSEGVTEKLFF. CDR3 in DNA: TGCGCCAGCAGCTCCGAGGGGGTTACTGAAAAACTGTTTTTT. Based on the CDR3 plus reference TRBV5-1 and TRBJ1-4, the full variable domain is KAGVTQTPRYLIKTRGQQVTLSCSPISGHRSVSWYQQTPGQGLQFLFEYFSETQRNKGNFPGRFSGRQFSNSRSEMNVSTLELGDSALYLCASSSEGVTEKLFFGSGTQLSVL.

The CDR3 coding sequence is TGCGCCAGCAGTGAGTCAGGGGGTACTGAAGCTTTCTTT. Protein sequence: CASSESGGTEAFF. This chain connects TRBV10-1 to TRBJ1-1; maybe TRBD1 (6 bases). Germline values: CDR1 WNHNN, CDR2 SYGVQD (reference sequence). The CDR3 is 13 amino acids. V was shortened by 0 bases and J by 5 bases, with 7 bases between the two germline ends.

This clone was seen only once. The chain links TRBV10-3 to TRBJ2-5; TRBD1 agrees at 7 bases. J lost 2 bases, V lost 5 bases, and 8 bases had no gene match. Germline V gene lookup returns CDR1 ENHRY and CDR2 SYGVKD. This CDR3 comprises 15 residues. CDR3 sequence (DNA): TGTGCCATCAGTAGTAGACAGGGCCGACAAGAGACCCAGTACTTC. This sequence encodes CAISSRQGRQETQYF.

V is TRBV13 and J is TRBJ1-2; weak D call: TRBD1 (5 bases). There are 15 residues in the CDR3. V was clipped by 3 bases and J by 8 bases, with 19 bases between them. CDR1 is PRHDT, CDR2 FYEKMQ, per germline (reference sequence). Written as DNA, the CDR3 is TGTGCCAGCAGCTTGGCCCCCGGGGGGATCGACGGCTACACCTTC. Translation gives CASSLAPGGIDGYTF. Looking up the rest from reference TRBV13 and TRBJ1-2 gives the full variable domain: AAGVIQSPRHLIKEKRETATLKCYPIPRHDTVYWYQQGPGQDPQFLISFYEKMQSDKGSIPDRFSAQQFSDYHSELNMSSLELGDSALYFCASSLAPGGIDGYTFGSGTRLTVV.

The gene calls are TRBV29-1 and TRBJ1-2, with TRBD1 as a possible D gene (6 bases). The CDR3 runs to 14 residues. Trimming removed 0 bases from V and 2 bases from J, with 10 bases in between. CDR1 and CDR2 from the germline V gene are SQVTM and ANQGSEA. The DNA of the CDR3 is TGCAGCGTTGAAGAAGGACAGAGGAACTATGGCTACACCTTC. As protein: CSVEEGQRNYGYTF.

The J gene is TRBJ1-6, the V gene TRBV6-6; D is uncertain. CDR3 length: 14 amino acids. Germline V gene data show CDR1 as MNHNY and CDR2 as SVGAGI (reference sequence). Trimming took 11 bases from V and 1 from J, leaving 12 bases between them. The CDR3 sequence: CASRDVSYNSPLHF. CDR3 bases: TGTGCCTCCCGGGATGTGTCCTATAATTCACCCCTCCACTTT.

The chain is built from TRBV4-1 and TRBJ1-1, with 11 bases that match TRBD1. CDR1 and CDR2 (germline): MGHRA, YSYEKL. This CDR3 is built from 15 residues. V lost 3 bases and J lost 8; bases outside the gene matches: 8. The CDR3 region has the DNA TGCGCCAGCAGCCAGTTCCGGACAGGGGGCGCGGAAGCTTTCTTT. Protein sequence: CASSQFRTGGAEAFF.

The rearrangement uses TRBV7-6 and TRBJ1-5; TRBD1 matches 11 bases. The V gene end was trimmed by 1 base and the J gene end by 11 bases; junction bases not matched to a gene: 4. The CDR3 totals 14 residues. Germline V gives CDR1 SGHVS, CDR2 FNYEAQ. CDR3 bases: TGTGCCAGCAGCTTAGGGACAGGGGGCCGGTCCCAGCATTTT. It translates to CASSLGTGGRSQHF. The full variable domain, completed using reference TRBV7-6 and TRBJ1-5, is GAGVSQSPRYKVTKRGQDVALRCDPISGHVSLYWYRQALGQGPEFLTYFNYEAQQDKSGLPNDRFSAERPEGSISTLTIQRTEQRDSAMYRCASSLGTGGRSQHFGDGTRLSIL.

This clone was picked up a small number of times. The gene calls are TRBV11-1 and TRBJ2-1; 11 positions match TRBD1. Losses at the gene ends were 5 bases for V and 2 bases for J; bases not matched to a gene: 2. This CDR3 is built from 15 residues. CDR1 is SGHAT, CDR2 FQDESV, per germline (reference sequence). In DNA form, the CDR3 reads TGTGCCAGCAGCGGGGGACAGGGGGCCTACAATGAGCAGTTCTTC. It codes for CASSGGQGAYNEQFF.

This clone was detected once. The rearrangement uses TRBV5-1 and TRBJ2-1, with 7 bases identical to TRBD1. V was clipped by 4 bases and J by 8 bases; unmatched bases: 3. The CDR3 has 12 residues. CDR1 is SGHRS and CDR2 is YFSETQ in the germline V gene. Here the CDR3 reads CASSIDRDEQFF. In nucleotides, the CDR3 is TGCGCCAGCAGCATCGACAGGGATGAGCAGTTCTTC.

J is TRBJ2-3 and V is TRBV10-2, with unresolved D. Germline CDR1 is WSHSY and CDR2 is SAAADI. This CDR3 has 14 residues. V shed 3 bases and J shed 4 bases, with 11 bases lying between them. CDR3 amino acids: CASSDWSWADTQYF. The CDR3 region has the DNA TGCGCCAGCAGTGATTGGAGTTGGGCAGATACGCAGTATTTT.

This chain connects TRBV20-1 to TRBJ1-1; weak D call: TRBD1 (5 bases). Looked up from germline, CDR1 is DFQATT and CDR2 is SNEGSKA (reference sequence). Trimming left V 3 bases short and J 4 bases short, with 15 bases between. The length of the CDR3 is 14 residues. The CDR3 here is CSASISQAPTEAFF. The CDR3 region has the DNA TGCAGTGCTAGTATCTCACAGGCCCCCACTGAAGCTTTCTTT.

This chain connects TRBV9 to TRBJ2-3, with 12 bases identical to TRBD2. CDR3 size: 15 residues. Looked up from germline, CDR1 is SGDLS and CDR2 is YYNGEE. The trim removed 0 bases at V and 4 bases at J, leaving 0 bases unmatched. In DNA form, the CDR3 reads TGTGCCAGCAGCGTAGGACTAGCGGGGGCAGATACGCAGTATTTT. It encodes CASSVGLAGADTQYF.

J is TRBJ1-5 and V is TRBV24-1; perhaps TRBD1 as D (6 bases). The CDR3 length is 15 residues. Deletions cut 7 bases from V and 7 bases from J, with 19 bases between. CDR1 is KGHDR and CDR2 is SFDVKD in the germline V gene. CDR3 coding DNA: TGTGCCACCAGCCAGACAGGTTCTGGCGGACAGCCCCAGCATTTT. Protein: CATSQTGSGGQPQHF.